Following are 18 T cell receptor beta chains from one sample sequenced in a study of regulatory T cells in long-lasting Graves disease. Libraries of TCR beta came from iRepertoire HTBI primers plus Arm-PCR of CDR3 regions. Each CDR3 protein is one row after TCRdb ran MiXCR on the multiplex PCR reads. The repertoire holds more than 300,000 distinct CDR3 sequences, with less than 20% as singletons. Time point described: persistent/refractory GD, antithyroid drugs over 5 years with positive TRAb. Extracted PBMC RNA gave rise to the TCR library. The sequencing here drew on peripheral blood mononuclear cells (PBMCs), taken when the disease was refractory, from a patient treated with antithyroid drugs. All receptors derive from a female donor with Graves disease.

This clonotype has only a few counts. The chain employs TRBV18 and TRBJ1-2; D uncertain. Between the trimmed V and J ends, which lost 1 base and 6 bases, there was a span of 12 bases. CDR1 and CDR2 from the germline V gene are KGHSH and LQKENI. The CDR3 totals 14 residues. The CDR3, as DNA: TGTGCCAGCTCACCACTTCGAGGGCTCGATGGCTACACCTTC. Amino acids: CASSPLRGLDGYTF.

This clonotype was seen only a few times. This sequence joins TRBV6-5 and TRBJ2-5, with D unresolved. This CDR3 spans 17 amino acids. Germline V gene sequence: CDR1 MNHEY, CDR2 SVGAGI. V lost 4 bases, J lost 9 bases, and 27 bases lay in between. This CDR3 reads CASSCPGRGVPGWAQYF. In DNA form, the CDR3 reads TGTGCCAGCAGTTGCCCCGGTCGTGGGGTACCCGGATGGGCCCAGTACTTC.

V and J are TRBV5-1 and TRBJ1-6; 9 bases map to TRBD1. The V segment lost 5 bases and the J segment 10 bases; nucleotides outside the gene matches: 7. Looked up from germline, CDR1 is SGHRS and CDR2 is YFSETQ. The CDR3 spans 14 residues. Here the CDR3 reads CASSRDRVNSPLHF. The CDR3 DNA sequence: TGCGCCAGCAGTCGGGACAGGGTCAACTCACCCCTCCACTTT.

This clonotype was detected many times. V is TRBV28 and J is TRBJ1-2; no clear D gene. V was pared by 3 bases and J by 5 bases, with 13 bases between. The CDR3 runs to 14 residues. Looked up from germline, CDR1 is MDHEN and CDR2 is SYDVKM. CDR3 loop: CASSLREGPYGYTF. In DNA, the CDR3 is TGTGCCAGCAGTTTGAGAGAGGGTCCTTATGGCTACACCTTC.

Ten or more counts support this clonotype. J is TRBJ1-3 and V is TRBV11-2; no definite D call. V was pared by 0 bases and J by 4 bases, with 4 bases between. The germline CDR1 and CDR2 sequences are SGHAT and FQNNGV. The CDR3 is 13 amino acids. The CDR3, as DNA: TGTGCCAGCAGCTTAGAATCCGGAAACACCATATATTTT. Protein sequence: CASSLESGNTIYF.

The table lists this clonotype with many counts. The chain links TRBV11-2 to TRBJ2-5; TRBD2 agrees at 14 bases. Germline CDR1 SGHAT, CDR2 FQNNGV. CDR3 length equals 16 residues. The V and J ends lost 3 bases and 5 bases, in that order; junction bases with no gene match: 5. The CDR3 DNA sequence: TGTGCCAGCAGCTTCGGGACTAGCGGGAGAGGGGAGACCCAGTACTTC. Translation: CASSFGTSGRGETQYF.

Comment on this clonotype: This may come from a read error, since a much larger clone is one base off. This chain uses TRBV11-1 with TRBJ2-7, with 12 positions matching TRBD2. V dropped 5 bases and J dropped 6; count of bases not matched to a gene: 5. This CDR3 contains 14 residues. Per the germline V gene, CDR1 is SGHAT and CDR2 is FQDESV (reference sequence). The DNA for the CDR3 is TGTGCCAGCAGCGAACTAGCGGGGGGCCGCGAGCAGTACTTC. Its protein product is CASSELAGGREQYF.

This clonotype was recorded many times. Here the CDR3 reads CASSGSEDEKLFF. CDR3 DNA: TGTGCCAGCAGTGGGAGTGAGGATGAAAAACTGTTTTTT. The chain recombines TRBV2 with TRBJ1-4, with D uncertain. The CDR3 loop spans 13 amino acids. V shed 4 bases and J shed 6 bases, with 9 bases lying between them. In germline, CDR1 is SNHLY, CDR2 FYNNEI.

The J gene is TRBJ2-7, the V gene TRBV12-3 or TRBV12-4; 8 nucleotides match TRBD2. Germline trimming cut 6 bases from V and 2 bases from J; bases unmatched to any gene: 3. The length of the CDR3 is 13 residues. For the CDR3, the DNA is TGTGCCAGCAGGGTAGCGGGGACCTACGAGCAGTACTTC. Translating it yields CASRVAGTYEQYF.

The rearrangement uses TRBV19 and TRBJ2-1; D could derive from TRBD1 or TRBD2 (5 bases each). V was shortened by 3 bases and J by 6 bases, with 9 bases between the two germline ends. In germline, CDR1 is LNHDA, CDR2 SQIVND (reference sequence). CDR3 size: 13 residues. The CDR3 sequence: CASSIIGGNEQFF. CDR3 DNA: TGTGCCAGTAGTATTATTGGGGGCAATGAGCAGTTCTTC.

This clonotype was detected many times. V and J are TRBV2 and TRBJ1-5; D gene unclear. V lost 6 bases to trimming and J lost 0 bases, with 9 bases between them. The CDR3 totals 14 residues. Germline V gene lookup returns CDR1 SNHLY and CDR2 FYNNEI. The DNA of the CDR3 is TGTGCCAGCAGGGGTGGGAGTAGCAATCAGCCCCAGCATTTT. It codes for CASRGGSSNQPQHF.

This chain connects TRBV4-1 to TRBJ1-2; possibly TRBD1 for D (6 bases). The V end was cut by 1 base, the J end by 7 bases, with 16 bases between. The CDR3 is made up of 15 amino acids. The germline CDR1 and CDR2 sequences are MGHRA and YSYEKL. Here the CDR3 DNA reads TGCGCCAGCAGCCAAGGGGCCGGGACACCGGGTGGCTACACCTTC. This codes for CASSQGAGTPGGYTF.

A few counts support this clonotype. The CDR3 spells CASRGSGRYTGELFF. In DNA form, the CDR3 reads TGTGCCAGCCGAGGTAGCGGGAGGTACACCGGGGAGCTGTTTTTT. The chain links TRBV6-1 to TRBJ2-2; 10 bases agree with TRBD2. The CDR3 runs 15 residues. J was trimmed by 3 bases and V by 8 bases; bases with no gene match: 6. CDR1 MNHNS and CDR2 SASEGT come from the germline V gene.

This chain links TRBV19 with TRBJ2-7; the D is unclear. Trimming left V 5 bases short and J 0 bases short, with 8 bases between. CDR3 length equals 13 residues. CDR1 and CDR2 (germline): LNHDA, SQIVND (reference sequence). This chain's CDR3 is CASSDTLSYEQYF. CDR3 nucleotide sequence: TGTGCCAGTAGTGACACTCTCTCCTACGAGCAGTACTTC.

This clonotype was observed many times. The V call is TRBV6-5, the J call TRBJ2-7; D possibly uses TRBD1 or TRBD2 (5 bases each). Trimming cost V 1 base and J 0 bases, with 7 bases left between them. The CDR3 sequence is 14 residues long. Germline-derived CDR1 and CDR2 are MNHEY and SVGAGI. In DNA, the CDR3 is TGTGCCAGCAGTTACTTGGGGGTCTCCTACGAGCAGTACTTC. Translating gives CASSYLGVSYEQYF.

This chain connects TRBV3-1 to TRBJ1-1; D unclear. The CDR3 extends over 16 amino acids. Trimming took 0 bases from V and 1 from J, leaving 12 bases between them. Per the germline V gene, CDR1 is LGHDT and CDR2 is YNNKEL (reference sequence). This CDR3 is CASSQERNSENTEAFF. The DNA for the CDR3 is TGTGCCAGCAGCCAAGAGAGGAATTCGGAGAACACTGAAGCTTTCTTT. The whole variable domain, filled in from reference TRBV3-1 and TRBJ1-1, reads DTAVSQTPKYLVTQMGNDKSIKCEQNLGHDTMYWYKQDSKKFLKIMFSYNNKELIINETVPNRFSPKSPDKAHLNLHINSLELGDSAVYFCASSQERNSENTEAFFGQGTRLTVV.

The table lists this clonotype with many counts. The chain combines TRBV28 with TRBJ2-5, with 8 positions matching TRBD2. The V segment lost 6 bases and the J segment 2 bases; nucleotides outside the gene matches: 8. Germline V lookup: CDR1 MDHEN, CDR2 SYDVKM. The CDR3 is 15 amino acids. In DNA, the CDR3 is TGTGCCAGCAGAGGATGGGCTAGCGGGCAAGAGACCCAGTACTTC. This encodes CASRGWASGQETQYF.

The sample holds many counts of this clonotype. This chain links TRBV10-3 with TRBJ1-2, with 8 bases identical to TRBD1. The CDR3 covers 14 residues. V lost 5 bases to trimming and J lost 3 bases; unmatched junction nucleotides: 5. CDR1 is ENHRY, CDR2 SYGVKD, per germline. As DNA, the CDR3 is TGTGCCATCAGTCCAGGGGGCGCAGACTATGGCTACACCTTC. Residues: CAISPGGADYGYTF.